This T cell receptor beta chain originates from a study of blood T cell repertoires in COVID-19 (TCRdb year 2020). Regarding the research as a whole: Recovered participants in ImmuneRACE Cohort 3 were defined as having two consecutive negative NP/OP PCR tests, clearance from a healthcare professional, or resolution of symptoms. Nearly every sample came with metadata listing a de-identified subject ID, COVID-19 status, age in years and sex. The samples were drawn from the first 160 participants of the ongoing ImmuneRACE study and from some 1,300 subjects provided by 6 global collaborators. The material from the prospective study consisted of cDNA or gDNA derived from T cells, B-cell-depleted T cells, or PBMCs. The repertoires were made available in a free public database intended to serve as a resource for research on the immune response to SARS-CoV-2. Where available, HLA class I and class II types were taken from metadata supplied by the sample provider and were not determined by assay-based typing. Samples covering the acute and convalescent phases of COVID-19 were provided by collaborators in the United States, Italy and Spain. Deeply sampled blood TCRbeta repertoires from subjects exposed to, actively infected with, or recovered from COVID-19 were included in the dataset. What the study reported, not specific to this receptor: How much clinical and demographic metadata was included differed by source and by participant, and the metadata was provided uncurated.

The cysteine opens and the phenylalanine closes a CDR3 of 14 amino acids. CDR3 DNA is the only sequence kept; it has 42 bases, read in frame from the first base. Looking up the germline V gene (reference sequence) yields CDR1 MNHEY and CDR2 SMNVEV. V lost 3 bases and J lost 8 bases; the stretch between them is 13 bases long. With respect to this clone: This clone's antigen is unknown. No base quality values were provided; no much bigger clone lies one nucleotide off.

Enrolling through a virtual design, the prospective study's participants ranged in age from roughly 18 to 95 years and lived across roughly 24 United States geographic areas. In the prospective study, participants were assigned to cohorts based on the clinical history participants reported in a screening survey and a study questionnaire. In the prospective study, mobile phlebotomists collected whole blood, serum and a nasopharyngeal or oropharyngeal swab from each participant. Prospective study participants could optionally give additional blood draws and questionnaires over an approximately 2-month period. Before DNA extraction, prospective study blood samples were shipped either frozen or at room temperature. The immunoSEQ Assay, a bias-controlled multiplex PCR, was used to amplify TCRbeta CDR3 regions from genomic DNA. The original methods were these. The number of nucleated cells in each sample was estimated from the amplification of reference gene primers within the assay. To quantify the absolute abundance of each unique TCRbeta CDR3 rearrangement, sequence reads were collapsed and filtered. Productive Simpson clonality was computed per sample as the square root of Simpson's diversity index over productive rearrangements. TCRdb provides this immuneACCESS table in a form limited to in-frame rearrangements. Some clones are lacking; in checked studies, under half of them reflect an unresolved V gene, and why the rest are absent is not known. D and trimming were read from the DNA, whereas the V and J calls and clone size are those reported in that table. The sample data list 150,000 to 200,000 clones, and 70% to 80% of these were observed just once. 15% to 20% of the sample rests with the top ten.

In this chain, TRBV27 is recombined with TRBJ1-4; TRBD1 is perhaps the D gene, given 6 matching bases. Sequencing was carried out using PBMCs or T cells enriched from blood (not recorded which). The TCR comes from a woman between 65 and 79 years old in a cohort exposed to, infected with or recovered from COVID-19 (not recorded which). The sequenced DNA: TGTGCCAGCAGTTTCGGCGGGGGCCCCGAAAAACTGTTTTTT. Translation gives CASSFGGGPEKLFF.